This entry describes one T cell receptor beta chain. Its antigen is unidentified. The data were obtained in a study of cytomegalovirus exposure and HLA in healthy donors. Study summary: Among the roughly 400 genotyped donors, over 70% were placed in the Caucasian-associated ancestry cluster.

It was with 60 Vbeta and 13 Jbeta primers that the PCR ran. TCRdb's table, derived via immunoSEQ multiplex PCR, lists solely in-frame clones and lacks some. The sample's table shows tens of thousands of clones. The study, taken as a whole, reports: With later analysis, a missense DCLRE1C variant became linked to TCR beta V- and J-gene trimming.

This sequence originates from a man between 40 and 49 years old in good health and CMV-seronegative. Sequenced input: PBMCs.

CDR3 DNA: TGTGCCAGCAGAACCGACAGGGACCACGAGCAGTACTTC. This translates into CASRTDRDHEQYF. The chain employs TRBV6-5 and TRBJ2-7, with TRBD1 matching over 7 bases. This CDR3 spans 13 amino acids. The ends lost 6 bases at V and 5 bases at J; junction bases unmatched: 7. Germline V CDR1 and CDR2: MNHEY, SVGAGI.